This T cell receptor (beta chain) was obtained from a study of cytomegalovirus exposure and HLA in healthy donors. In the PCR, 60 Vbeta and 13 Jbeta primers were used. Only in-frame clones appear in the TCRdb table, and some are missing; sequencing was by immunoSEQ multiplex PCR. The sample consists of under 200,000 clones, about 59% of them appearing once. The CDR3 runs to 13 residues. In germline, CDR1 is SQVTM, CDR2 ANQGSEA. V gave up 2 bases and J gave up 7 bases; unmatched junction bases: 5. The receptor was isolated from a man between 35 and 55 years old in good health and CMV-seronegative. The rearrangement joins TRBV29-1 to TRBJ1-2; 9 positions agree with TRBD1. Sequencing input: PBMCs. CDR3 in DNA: TGCAGCGTTGAAACAGGGGGCGCTTCTGGCTACACCTTC. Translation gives CSVETGGASGYTF.